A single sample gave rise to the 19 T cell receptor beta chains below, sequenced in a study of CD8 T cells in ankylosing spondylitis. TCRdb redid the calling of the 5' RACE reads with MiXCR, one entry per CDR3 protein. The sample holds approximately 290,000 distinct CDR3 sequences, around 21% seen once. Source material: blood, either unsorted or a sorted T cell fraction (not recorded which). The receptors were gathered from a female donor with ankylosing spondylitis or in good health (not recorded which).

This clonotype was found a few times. The CDR3 region has the DNA TGCAGTGCTCGAGGACATAGCAATCAGCCCCAGCATTTT. Amino acid sequence: CSARGHSNQPQHF. The chain uses TRBV20-1 and TRBJ1-5; a weak D match, TRBD1 (5 bases). The CDR3 contains 13 residues. The germline V gene encodes CDR1 DFQATT and CDR2 SNEGSKA (reference sequence). V dropped 5 bases and J dropped 0 bases, with 8 bases sitting between them.

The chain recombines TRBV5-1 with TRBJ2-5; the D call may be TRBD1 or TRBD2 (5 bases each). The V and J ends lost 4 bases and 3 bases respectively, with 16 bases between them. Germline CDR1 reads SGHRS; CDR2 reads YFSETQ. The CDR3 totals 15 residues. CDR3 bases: TGCGCCAGCAGCACCACGGGACCAGGAAAAGAGACCCAGTACTTC. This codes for CASSTTGPGKETQYF.

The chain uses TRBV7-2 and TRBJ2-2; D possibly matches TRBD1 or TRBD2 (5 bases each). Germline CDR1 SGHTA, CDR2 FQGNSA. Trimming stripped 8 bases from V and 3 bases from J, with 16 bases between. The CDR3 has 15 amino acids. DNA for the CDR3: TGTGCCAGCTCCCGGGGCCGCGCGGACACCGGGGAGCTGTTTTTT. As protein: CASSRGRADTGELFF. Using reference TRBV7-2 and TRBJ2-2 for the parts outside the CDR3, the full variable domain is GAGVSQSPSNKVTEKGKDVELRCDPISGHTALYWYRQSLGQGLEFLIYFQGNSAPDKSGLPSDRFSAERTGGSVSTLTIQRTQQEDSAVYLCASSRGRADTGELFFGEGSRLTVL.

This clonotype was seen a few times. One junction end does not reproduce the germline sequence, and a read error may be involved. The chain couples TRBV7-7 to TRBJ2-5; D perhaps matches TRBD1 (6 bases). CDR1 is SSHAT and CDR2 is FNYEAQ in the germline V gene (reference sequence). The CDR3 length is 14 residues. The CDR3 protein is CASSIRDNQETQYF. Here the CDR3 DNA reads TGTGCTAGCAGCATTCGGGACAACCAAGAGACCCAGTACTTC.

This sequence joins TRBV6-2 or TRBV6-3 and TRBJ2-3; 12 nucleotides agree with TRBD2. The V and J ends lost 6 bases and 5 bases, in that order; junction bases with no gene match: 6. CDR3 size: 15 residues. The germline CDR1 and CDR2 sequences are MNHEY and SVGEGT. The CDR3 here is CASSRLAGDVDTQYF. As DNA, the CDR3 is TGTGCCAGCAGCCGACTAGCGGGAGATGTAGATACGCAGTATTTT.

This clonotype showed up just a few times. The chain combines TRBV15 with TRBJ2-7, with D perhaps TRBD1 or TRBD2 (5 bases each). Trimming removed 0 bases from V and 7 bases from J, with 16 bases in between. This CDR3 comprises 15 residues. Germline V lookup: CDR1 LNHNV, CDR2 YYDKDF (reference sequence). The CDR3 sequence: CATSRDLQGRGEQYF. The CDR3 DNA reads TGTGCCACCAGCAGAGATCTCCAGGGACGGGGAGAGCAGTACTTC. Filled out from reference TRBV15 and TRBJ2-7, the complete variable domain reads DAMVIQNPRYQVTQFGKPVTLSCSQTLNHNVMYWYQQKSSQAPKLLFHYYDKDFNNEADTPDNFQSRRPNTSFCFLDIRSPGLGDTAMYLCATSRDLQGRGEQYFGPGTRLTVT.

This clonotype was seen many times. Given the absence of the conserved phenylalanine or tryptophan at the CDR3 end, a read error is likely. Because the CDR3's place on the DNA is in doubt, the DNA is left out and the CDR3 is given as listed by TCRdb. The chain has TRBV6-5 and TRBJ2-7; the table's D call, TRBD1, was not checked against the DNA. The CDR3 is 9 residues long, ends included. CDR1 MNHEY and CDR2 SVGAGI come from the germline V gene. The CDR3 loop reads CASTDPVPL.

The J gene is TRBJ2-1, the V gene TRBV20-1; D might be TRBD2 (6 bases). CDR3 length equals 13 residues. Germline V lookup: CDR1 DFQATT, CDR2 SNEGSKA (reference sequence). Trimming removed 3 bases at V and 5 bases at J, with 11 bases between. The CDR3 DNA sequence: TGCAGTGCTAGTCAACAGCGGGACAATGAGCAGTTCTTC. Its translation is CSASQQRDNEQFF.

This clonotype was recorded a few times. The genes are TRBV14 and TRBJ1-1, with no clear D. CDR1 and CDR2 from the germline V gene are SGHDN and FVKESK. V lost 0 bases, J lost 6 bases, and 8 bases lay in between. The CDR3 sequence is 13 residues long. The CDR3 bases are TGTGCCAGCAGCCAAGATCGGAGCTCTGAAGCTTTCTTT. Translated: CASSQDRSSEAFF.

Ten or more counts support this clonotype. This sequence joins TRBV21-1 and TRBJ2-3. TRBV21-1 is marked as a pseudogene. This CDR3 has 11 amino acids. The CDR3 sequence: CASSPEDTQYF. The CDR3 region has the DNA TGTGCCAGCAGCCCGGAGGATACGCAGTATTTT.

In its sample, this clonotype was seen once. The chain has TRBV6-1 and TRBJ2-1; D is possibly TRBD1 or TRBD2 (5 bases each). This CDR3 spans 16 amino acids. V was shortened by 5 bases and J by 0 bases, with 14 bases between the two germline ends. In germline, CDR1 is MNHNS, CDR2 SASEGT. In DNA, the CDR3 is TGTGCCAGCAGTCCAGGGACGCGGAGCTCCTACAATGAGCAGTTCTTC. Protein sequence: CASSPGTRSSYNEQFF.

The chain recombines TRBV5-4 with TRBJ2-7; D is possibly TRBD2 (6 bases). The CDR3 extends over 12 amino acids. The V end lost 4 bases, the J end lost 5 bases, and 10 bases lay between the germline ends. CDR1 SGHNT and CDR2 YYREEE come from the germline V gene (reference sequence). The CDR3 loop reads CASSMDYHEQYF. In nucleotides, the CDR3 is TGTGCCAGCAGCATGGACTACCACGAGCAGTACTTC.

The CDR3 DNA is TGTGCCAGCAGCCCGGACCCCTCCACACCCAATGAGCAGTTCTTC. This gives the protein CASSPDPSTPNEQFF. This rearrangement joins TRBV11-3 to TRBJ2-1; D is unresolved. Germline V gives CDR1 SGHNT, CDR2 YENEEA. The CDR3 length is 15 residues. Deletions cut 5 bases from V and 6 bases from J, with 17 bases between.

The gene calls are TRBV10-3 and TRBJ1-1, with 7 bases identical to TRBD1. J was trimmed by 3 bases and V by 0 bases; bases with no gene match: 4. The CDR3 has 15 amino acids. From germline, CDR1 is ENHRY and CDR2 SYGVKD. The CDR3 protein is CAISESRQGDTEAFF. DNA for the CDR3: TGTGCCATCAGTGAGTCGAGGCAGGGGGACACTGAAGCTTTCTTT.

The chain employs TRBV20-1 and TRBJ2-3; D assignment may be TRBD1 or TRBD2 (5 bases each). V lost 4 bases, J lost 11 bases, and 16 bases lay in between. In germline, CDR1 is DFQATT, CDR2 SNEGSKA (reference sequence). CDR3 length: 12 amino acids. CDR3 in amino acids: CSAMHPGRLQYF. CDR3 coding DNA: TGCAGTGCTATGCACCCGGGACGGCTGCAGTATTTT.

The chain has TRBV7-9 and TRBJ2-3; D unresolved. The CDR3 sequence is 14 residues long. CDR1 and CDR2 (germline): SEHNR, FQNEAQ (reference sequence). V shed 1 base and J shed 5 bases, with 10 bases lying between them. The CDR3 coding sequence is TGTGCCAGCAGCTTAGGCCTGGTGGGAGATACGCAGTATTTT. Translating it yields CASSLGLVGDTQYF.

Written as DNA, the CDR3 is TGTGCCATCAGTGAGCGGGAATACACTGAAGCTTTCTTT. This encodes CAISEREYTEAFF. The chain is built from TRBV10-3 and TRBJ1-1; no clear D. Germline-derived CDR1 and CDR2 are ENHRY and SYGVKD. The germline V and J ends were trimmed by 2 bases and 3 bases, with 7 bases remaining between them. This CDR3 comprises 13 residues.

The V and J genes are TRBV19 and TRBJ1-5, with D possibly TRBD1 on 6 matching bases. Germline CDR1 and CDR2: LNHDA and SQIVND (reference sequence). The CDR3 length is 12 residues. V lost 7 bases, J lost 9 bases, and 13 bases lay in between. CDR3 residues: CASKEGGRPQHF. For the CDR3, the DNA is TGTGCCAGTAAGGAAGGGGGACGGCCCCAGCATTTT.

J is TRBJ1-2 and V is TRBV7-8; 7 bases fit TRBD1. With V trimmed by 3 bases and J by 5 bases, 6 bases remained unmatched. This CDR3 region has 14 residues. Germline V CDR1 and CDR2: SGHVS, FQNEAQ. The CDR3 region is CASSLRGPGYGYTF. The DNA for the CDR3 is TGTGCCAGCAGCTTGAGGGGGCCAGGGTATGGCTACACCTTC.